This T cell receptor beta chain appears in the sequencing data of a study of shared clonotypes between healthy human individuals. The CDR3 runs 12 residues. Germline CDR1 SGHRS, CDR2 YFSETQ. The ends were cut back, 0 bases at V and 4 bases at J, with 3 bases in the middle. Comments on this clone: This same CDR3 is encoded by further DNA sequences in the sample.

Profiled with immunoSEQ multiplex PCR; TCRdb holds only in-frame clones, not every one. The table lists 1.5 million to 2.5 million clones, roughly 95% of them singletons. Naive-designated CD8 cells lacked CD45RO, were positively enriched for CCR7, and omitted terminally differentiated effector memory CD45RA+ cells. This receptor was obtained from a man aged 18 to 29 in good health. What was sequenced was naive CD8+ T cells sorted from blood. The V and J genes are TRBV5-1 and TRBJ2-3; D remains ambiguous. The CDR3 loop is CASSLVPDTQYF. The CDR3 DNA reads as TGCGCCAGCAGCTTGGTTCCAGATACGCAGTATTTT.